Shown below are 18 T cell receptor beta chains from a single sample sequenced in a study of blood T cells in healthy people across ages. Combining a sample-barcoded 5' primer with a J-beta primer mix, a second PCR ran for roughly 7 to 11 cycles. One entry per CDR3 protein results from TCRdb running MiXCR on the 5' RACE reads. Here the sample spans under 1,100,000 distinct CDR3 sequences, approximately 25% being singletons. Separately, the same data were catalogued under a study of T cells of mothers and their children.

The sequencing sample was made of blood. The origin of the receptors is a girl aged 2-10 years in good health.

A few counts support this clonotype. The gene calls are TRBV4-2 and TRBJ2-3; unclear D gene. Trimming stripped 5 bases from V and 11 bases from J, with 17 bases between. Germline V gene lookup returns CDR1 LGHNA and CDR2 YNFKEQ. The CDR3 totals 13 residues. The CDR3 DNA reads as TGTGCCAGCAGCTTGCGACTGGCCCTCGGGCAGTATTTT. This encodes CASSLRLALGQYF.

Worth noting for this clonotype: Compared with germline, one end of the junction differs, possibly owing to a read error. The chain carries TRBV7-2 and TRBJ2-5; D is unclear. Germline lookup yields CDR1 SGHTA and CDR2 FQGNSA. The CDR3 contains 13 residues. Here the CDR3 DNA reads TGTGCCAGCAGCTACGAACGAACTACAATCCCCCACTTC. This encodes CASSYERTTIPHF.

V is TRBV20-1 and J is TRBJ2-1; D perhaps matches TRBD2 (6 bases). The CDR3 sequence is 16 residues long. V lost 6 bases to trimming and J lost 2 bases, with 20 bases between them. The germline CDR1 and CDR2 sequences are DFQATT and SNEGSKA (reference sequence). The CDR3 spells CSAPWVAGSAYNEQFF. In DNA form, the CDR3 reads TGCAGTGCCCCCTGGGTTGCGGGAAGCGCCTACAATGAGCAGTTCTTC.

Turning to this clonotype: One end of the junction is discordant with germline, which a read error may explain. The chain links TRBV9 to TRBJ2-2; TRBD1 aligns across 9 bases. Per germline, CDR1 SGDLS and CDR2 YYNGEE. This CDR3 is built from 15 residues. CDR3 nucleotides: TGTGTCAGCAGCGTCGAGGGACAGGGAGCCGGGGAGCTGTTTTTT. The encoded protein is CVSSVEGQGAGELFF.

The V call is TRBV6-5, the J call TRBJ1-4; 8 bases map to TRBD1. Germline V gives CDR1 MNHEY, CDR2 SVGAGI. Germline trimming cut 0 bases from V and 7 bases from J; bases unmatched to any gene: 7. This CDR3 comprises 16 residues. CDR3 region: CASSYSTGAGAEKLFF. As DNA, the CDR3 is TGTGCCAGCAGTTACTCGACAGGGGCAGGGGCTGAAAAACTGTTTTTT.

This clonotype has a handful of counts. This chain connects TRBV29-1 to TRBJ1-2; D is unclear. V lost 6 bases, J lost 8 bases, and 13 bases lay in between. This CDR3 comprises 11 residues. Germline loops: CDR1 SQVTM, CDR2 ANQGSEA. The CDR3 here is CSVALSVGYTF. In nucleotides, the CDR3 is TGCAGCGTCGCCCTCTCGGTAGGCTACACCTTC.

This clonotype occurred a few times. The rearrangement uses TRBV6-2 or TRBV6-3 and TRBJ1-4; 7 nucleotides match TRBD1. The CDR3 is 18 residues long. Trimming at V came to 4 bases and at J to 0 bases, leaving 11 bases not matched to a gene. The V gene's germline CDR1 is MNHEY and CDR2 SVGEGT. CDR3 sequence reads: CASSFRDREEATNEKLFF. CDR3 in DNA: TGTGCCAGCAGTTTTCGAGACAGGGAGGAAGCAACTAATGAAAAACTGTTTTTT.

This clonotype has more than one count but fewer than ten. This chain links TRBV12-3 or TRBV12-4 with TRBJ1-1; no definite D call. The CDR3 has 13 amino acids. V was clipped by 4 bases and J by 5 bases, with 11 bases between them. The CDR3: CASSYSGSTEAFF. The CDR3 bases are TGTGCCAGCAGTTATTCAGGCAGTACTGAAGCTTTCTTT.

This chain uses TRBV29-1 with TRBJ1-1; D is uncertain. Trimming pared 7 bases from V and 1 base from J, leaving 16 bases between. Germline assignment: CDR1 SQVTM and CDR2 ANQGSEA. The CDR3 sequence is 14 residues long. CDR3 amino acids: CSGETGVKNTEAFF. For the CDR3, the DNA is TGCAGCGGGGAGACGGGCGTCAAGAACACTGAAGCTTTCTTT.

The chain combines TRBV4-1 with TRBJ1-2; 9 bases fit TRBD1. Germline values: CDR1 MGHRA, CDR2 YSYEKL. CDR3 length: 16 residues. The trim removed 1 base at V and 3 bases at J, leaving 6 bases unmatched. The CDR3 sequence is CASSQGAGQGYYGYTF. The DNA of the CDR3 is TGCGCCAGCAGCCAAGGGGCGGGACAGGGATACTATGGCTACACCTTC.

The rearrangement links TRBV6-2 or TRBV6-3 to TRBJ2-7; 7 bases agree with TRBD1. The CDR3 extends over 13 amino acids. The V gene's germline CDR1 is MNHEY and CDR2 SVGEGT. The V gene end was trimmed by 7 bases and the J gene end by 5 bases; junction bases not matched to a gene: 8. The CDR3, as DNA: TGTGCCAGCATTCAATCAGGGGGAAACGAGCAGTACTTC. As protein: CASIQSGGNEQYF.

This clonotype came up a few times. This rearrangement joins TRBV14 to TRBJ1-5; 7 nucleotides align to TRBD1. The CDR3 is 13 residues long. CDR1 and CDR2 (germline): SGHDN, FVKESK. V lost 4 bases and J lost 6; bases outside the gene matches: 3. CDR3 nucleotides: TGTGCCAGCAGCCGCCAGGGGGGTCAGCCCCAGCATTTT. It encodes CASSRQGGQPQHF.

This clonotype showed up just a few times. The chain has TRBV24-1 and TRBJ1-6, with D perhaps TRBD1 (5 bases). Deletions cut 3 bases from V and 4 bases from J, with 9 bases between. Germline V gene sequence: CDR1 KGHDR, CDR2 SFDVKD. The length of the CDR3 is 15 residues. The CDR3 DNA reads TGTGCCACCAGTGATGGGACTGAATATAATTCACCCCTCCACTTT. Protein product: CATSDGTEYNSPLHF.

This clonotype occurred once. The V gene is TRBV5-1, the J gene TRBJ1-1; D is unclear. Trimming removed 1 base from V and 4 bases from J, with 14 bases in between. This CDR3 comprises 15 residues. The V gene's germline CDR1 is SGHRS and CDR2 YFSETQ. The CDR3 sequence is CASSLSGIPGTEAFF. The CDR3 DNA sequence: TGCGCCAGCAGCTTGAGTGGGATTCCGGGCACTGAAGCTTTCTTT.

The V and J genes are TRBV19 and TRBJ2-7, with a possible D match to TRBD1 (6 bases). Germline CDR1 is LNHDA and CDR2 is SQIVND (reference sequence). The CDR3 spans 15 residues. Trimming stripped 2 bases from V and 3 bases from J, with 14 bases between. In DNA form, the CDR3 reads TGTGCCAGTAGTATATGGGGCGACAGGAGCTACGAGCAGTACTTC. Its translation: CASSIWGDRSYEQYF.

The CDR3 region is CASSLREAGRGEQYF. The CDR3 bases are TGTGCCAGCAGCCTCCGGGAAGCGGGGAGAGGGGAGCAGTACTTC. The chain couples TRBV7-9 to TRBJ2-7; 7 positions match TRBD2. The CDR3 runs to 15 residues. The germline CDR1 and CDR2 sequences are SEHNR and FQNEAQ (reference sequence). With 5 bases clipped from V and 7 bases from J, the junction kept 14 bases outside the gene matches.

This clonotype has more than one count but fewer than ten. The chain uses TRBV5-5 and TRBJ2-7; 7 nucleotides match TRBD2. J gave up 1 base and V 4 bases, and 11 bases lay outside the gene matches. The CDR3 covers 16 residues. Germline CDR1 is SGHKS and CDR2 is YYEKEE (reference sequence). This CDR3 reads CASSPPGLVGSYEQYF. CDR3 coding DNA: TGTGCCAGCAGCCCACCAGGACTAGTCGGTTCCTACGAGCAGTACTTC.

V is TRBV20-1 and J is TRBJ2-5; tentatively, D is TRBD2 (6 bases). V dropped 5 bases and J dropped 0 bases, with 19 bases sitting between them. Germline V gene sequence: CDR1 DFQATT, CDR2 SNEGSKA (reference sequence). The CDR3 is 16 amino acids. CDR3 DNA: TGCAGTGCTGGGTTAGCGCGGGGACCCAACCAAGAGACCCAGTACTTC. This translates into CSAGLARGPNQETQYF.